The T cell receptor (beta chain) under discussion was sequenced for a study of blood T cell repertoires in COVID-19. Study in general: COVID-19 samples from acute and convalescent phases originated in the United States, Italy and Spain. PBMCs, B-cell-depleted T cells, or T cells provided the cDNA or gDNA that made up the material.

Seattle cases were enrolled at active infection and followed longitudinally. Sequencing was performed with immunoSEQ multiplex PCR; in TCRdb, only in-frame clones are kept and a portion is missing. The data hold 100,000 to 150,000 clones, with around 85% observed a single time. The germline CDR1 and CDR2 sequences are SGHTA and FQGNSA. The CDR3 consists of 13 residues. With 10 bases removed from V and 2 bases from J, the gap between germline ends came to 13 bases. V usage is TRBV7-2 and J usage is TRBJ2-3, with D perhaps matching TRBD1 (6 bases). Specimen: peripheral blood. The sequence came from a woman of 80 years or more with COVID-19, enrolled during active disease. This chain's CDR3 is CATWDTYTDTQYF. Here the CDR3 DNA reads TGTGCCACCTGGGACACCTACACAGATACGCAGTATTTT.